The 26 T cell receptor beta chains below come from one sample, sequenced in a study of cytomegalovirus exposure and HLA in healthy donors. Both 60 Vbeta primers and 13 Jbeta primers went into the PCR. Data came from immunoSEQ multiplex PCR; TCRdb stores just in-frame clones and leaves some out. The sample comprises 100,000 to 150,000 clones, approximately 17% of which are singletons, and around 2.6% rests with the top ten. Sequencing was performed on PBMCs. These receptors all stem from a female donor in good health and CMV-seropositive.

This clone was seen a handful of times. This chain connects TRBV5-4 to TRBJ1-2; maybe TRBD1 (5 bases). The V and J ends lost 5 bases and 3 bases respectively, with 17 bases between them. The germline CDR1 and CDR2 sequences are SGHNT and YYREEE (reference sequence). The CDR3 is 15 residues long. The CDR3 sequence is CASRRDGGTYYGYTF. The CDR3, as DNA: TGTGCCAGCAGACGGGACGGAGGGACTTACTATGGCTACACCTTC.

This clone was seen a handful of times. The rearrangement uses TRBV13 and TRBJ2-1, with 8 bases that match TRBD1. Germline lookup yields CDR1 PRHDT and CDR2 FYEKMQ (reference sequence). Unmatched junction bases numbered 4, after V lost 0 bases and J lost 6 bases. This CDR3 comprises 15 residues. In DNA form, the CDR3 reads TGTGCCAGCAGCTTAGGTAGGACAGGGTTCAATGAGCAGTTCTTC. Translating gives CASSLGRTGFNEQFF. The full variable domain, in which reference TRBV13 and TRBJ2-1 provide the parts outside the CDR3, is AAGVIQSPRHLIKEKRETATLKCYPIPRHDTVYWYQQGPGQDPQFLISFYEKMQSDKGSIPDRFSAQQFSDYHSELNMSSLELGDSALYFCASSLGRTGFNEQFFGPGTRLTVL.

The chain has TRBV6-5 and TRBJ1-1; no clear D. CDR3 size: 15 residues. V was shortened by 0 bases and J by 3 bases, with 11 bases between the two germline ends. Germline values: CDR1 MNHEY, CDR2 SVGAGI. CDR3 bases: TGTGCCAGCAGTTACTCGCATAAGAGGGACACTGAAGCTTTCTTT. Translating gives CASSYSHKRDTEAFF.

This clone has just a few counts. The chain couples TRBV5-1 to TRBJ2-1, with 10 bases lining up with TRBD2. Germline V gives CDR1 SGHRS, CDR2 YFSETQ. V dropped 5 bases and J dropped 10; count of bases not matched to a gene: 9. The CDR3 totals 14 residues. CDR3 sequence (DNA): TGCGCCAGCAGTTCAGCGGGAGGGGGCAGGGAGCAGTTCTTC. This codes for CASSSAGGGREQFF.

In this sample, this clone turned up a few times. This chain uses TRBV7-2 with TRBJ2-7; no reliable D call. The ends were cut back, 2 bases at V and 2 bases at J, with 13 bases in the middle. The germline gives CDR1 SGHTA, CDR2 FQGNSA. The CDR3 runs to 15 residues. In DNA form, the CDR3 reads TGTGCCAGCAGCTTAAGAGTGATATCCACCTACGAGCAGTACTTC. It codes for CASSLRVISTYEQYF.

CDR3 DNA: TGTGCCAGCAGTTTCTCAGTGAGCAATCAGCCCCAGCATTTT. Residues: CASSFSVSNQPQHF. The chain joins TRBV28 to TRBJ1-5; D gene unclear. This CDR3 region has 14 residues. The germline V gene has CDR1 MDHEN and CDR2 SYDVKM. The V end lost 3 bases, the J end lost 1 base, and 7 bases lay between the germline ends.

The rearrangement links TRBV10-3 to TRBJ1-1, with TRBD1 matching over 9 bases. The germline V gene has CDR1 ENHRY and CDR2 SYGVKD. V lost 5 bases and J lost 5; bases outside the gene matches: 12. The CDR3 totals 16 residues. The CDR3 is CAISPGQGGGKTEAFF. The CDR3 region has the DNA TGTGCCATCAGTCCGGGACAGGGAGGTGGGAAGACTGAAGCTTTCTTT.

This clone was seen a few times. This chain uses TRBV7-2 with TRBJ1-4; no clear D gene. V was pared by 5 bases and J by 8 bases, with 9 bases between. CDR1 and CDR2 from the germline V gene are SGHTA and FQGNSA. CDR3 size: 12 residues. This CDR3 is CASSLLREKLFF. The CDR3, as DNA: TGTGCCAGCAGCCTTTTGAGGGAAAAACTGTTTTTT.

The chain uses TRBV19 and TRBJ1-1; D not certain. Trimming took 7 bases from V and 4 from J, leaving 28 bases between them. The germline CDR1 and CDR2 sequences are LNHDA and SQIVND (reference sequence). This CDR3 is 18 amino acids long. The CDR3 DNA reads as TGTGCCAGTATTTCGGGGTGGAGAAGGTCCGGAGTGATCACTGAAGCTTTCTTT. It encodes CASISGWRRSGVITEAFF.

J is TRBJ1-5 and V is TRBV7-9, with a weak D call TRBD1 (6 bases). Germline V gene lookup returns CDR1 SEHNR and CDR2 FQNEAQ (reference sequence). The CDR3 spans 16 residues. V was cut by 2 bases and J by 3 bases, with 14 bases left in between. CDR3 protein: CASSLKGVDPNQPQHF. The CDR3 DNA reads TGTGCCAGCAGCTTAAAGGGGGTAGATCCCAATCAGCCCCAGCATTTT.

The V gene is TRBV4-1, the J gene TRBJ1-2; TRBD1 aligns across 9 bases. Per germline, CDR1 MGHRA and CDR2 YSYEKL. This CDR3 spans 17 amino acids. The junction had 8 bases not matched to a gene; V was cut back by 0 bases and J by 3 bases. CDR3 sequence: CASSQDLNRGRDYGYTF. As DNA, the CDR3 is TGCGCCAGCAGCCAAGATCTCAACAGGGGGCGCGACTATGGCTACACCTTC.

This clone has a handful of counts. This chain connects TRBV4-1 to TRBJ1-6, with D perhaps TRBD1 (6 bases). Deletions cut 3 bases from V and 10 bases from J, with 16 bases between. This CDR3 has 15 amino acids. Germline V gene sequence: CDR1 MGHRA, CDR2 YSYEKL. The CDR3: CASSHPHRVHSPLHF. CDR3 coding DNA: TGCGCCAGCAGCCACCCCCACAGGGTACACTCACCCCTCCACTTT.

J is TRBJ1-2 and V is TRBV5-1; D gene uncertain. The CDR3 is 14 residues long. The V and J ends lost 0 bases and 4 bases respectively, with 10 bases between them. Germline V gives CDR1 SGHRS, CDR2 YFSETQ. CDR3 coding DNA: TGCGCCAGCAGCTTGGACAGTTTTGTCTATGGCTACACCTTC. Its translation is CASSLDSFVYGYTF.

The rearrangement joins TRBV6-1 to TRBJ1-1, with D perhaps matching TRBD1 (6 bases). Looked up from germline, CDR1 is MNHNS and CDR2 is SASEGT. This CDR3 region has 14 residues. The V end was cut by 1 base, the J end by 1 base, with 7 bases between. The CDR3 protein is CASSEVRGNTEAFF. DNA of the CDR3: TGTGCCAGCAGTGAAGTCAGGGGGAACACTGAAGCTTTCTTT.

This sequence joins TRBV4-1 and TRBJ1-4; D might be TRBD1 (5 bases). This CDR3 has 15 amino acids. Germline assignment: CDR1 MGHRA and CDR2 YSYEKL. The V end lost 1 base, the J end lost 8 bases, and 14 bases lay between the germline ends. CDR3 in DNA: TGCGCCAGCAGCCAAGGGGCCAGGGAAGCCGAAAAACTGTTTTTT. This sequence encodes CASSQGAREAEKLFF.

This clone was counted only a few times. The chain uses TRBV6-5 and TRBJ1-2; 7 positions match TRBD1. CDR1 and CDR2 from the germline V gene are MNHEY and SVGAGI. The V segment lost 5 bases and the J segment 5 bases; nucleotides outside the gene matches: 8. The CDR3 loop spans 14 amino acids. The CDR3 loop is CASSTRGQSYGYTF. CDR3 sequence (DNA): TGTGCCAGCAGTACCAGGGGACAGTCATATGGCTACACCTTC.

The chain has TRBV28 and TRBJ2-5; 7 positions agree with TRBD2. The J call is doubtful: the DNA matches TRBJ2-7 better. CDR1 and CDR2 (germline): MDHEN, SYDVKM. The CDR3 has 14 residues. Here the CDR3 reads CASRSLADRYEQYF. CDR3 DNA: TGTGCCAGCAGGTCTCTAGCGGATCGCTACGAGCAGTACTTC.

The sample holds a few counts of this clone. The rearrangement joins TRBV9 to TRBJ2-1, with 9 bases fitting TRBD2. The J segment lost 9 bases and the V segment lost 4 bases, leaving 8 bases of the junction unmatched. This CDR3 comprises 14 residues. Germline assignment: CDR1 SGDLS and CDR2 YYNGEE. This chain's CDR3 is CASSQGLAIREQFF. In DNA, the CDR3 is TGTGCCAGCAGCCAGGGACTAGCCATACGTGAGCAGTTCTTC.

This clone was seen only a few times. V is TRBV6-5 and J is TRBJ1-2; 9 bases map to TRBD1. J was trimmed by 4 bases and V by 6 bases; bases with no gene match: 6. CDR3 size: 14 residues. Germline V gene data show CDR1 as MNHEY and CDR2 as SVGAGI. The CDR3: CASRPDRGIYGYTF. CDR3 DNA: TGTGCCAGCAGACCGGACAGGGGCATCTATGGCTACACCTTC.

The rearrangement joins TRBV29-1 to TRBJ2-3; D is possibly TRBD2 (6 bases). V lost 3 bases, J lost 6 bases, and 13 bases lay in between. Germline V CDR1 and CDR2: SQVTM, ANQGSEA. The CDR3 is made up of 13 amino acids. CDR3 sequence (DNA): TGCAGCGTTGATGGCGGGGTCAGGGATACGCAGTATTTT. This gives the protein CSVDGGVRDTQYF.

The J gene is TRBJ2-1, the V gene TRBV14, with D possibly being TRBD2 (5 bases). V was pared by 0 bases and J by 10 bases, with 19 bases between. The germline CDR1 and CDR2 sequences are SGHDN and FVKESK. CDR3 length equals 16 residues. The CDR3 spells CASSQDIQPRRFEQFF. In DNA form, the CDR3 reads TGTGCCAGCAGCCAAGATATCCAGCCCCGGAGGTTCGAGCAGTTCTTC. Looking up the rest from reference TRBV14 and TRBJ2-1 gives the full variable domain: EAGVTQFPSHSVIEKGQTVTLRCDPISGHDNLYWYRRVMGKEIKFLLHFVKESKQDESGMPNNRFLAERTGGTYSTLKVQPAELEDSGVYFCASSQDIQPRRFEQFFGPGTRLTVL.

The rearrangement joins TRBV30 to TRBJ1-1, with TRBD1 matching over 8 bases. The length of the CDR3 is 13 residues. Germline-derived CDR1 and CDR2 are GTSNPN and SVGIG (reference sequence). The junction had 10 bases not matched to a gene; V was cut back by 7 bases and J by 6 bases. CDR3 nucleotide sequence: TGTGCCTCCATGAGGACAGGGAAATCTGAAGCTTTCTTT. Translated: CASMRTGKSEAFF.

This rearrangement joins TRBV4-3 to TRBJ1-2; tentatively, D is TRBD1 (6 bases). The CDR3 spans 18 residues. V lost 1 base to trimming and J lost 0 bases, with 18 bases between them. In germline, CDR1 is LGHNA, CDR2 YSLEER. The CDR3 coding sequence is TGCGCCAGCAGCCAAGGAGTCATCGGGACACCTTCTAACTATGGCTACACCTTC. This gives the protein CASSQGVIGTPSNYGYTF.

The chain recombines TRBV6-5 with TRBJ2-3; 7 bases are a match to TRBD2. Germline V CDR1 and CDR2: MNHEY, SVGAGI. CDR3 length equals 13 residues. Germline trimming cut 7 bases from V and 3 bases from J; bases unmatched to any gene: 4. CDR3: CASKWGGTDTQYF. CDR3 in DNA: TGTGCCAGCAAATGGGGGGGTACAGATACGCAGTATTTT.

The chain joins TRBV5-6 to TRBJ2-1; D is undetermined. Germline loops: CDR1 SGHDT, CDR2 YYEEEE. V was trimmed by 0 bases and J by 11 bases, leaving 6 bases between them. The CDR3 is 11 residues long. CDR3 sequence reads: CASSLEAKQFF. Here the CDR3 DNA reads TGTGCCAGCAGCTTGGAAGCCAAGCAGTTCTTC.

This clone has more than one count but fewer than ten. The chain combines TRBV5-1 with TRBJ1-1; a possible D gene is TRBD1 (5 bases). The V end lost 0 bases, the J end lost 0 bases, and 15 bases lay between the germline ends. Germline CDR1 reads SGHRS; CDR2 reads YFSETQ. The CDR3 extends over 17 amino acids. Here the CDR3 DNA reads TGCGCCAGCAGCTTGGTGTGGACACAAGATATGAACACTGAAGCTTTCTTT. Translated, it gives CASSLVWTQDMNTEAFF.